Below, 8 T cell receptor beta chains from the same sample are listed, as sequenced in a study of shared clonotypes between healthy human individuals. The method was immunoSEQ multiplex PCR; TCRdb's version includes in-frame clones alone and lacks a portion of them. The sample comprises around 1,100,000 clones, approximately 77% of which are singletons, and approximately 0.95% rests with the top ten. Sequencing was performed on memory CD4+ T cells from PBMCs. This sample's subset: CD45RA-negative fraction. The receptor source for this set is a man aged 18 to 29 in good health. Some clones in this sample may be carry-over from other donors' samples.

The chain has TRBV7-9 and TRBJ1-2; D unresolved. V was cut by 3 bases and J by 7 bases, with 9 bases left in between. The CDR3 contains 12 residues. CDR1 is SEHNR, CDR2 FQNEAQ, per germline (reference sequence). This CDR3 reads CASSFASGGYTF. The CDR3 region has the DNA TGTGCCAGCAGCTTTGCCAGCGGTGGCTACACCTTC.

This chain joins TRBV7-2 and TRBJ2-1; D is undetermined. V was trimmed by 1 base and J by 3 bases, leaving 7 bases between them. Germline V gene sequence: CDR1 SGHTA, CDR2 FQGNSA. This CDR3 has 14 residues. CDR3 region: CASSLVAVYNEQFF. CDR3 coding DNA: TGTGCCAGCAGCTTAGTGGCAGTCTACAATGAGCAGTTCTTC.

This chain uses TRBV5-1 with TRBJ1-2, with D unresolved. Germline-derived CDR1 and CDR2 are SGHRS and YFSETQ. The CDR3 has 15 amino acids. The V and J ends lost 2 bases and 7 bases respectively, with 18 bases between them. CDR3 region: CASSFLPQTWGGYTF. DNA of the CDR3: TGCGCCAGCAGCTTCCTCCCACAGACTTGGGGTGGCTACACCTTC.

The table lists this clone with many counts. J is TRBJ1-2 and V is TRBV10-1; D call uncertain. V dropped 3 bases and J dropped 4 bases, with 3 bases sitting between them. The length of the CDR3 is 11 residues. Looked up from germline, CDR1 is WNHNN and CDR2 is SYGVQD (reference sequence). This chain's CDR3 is CASSDGYGYTF. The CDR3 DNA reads TGCGCCAGCAGTGACGGCTATGGCTACACCTTC.

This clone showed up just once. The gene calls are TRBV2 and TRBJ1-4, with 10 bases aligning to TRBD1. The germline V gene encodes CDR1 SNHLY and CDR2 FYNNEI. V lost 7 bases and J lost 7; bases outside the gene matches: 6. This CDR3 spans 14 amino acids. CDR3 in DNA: TGTGCCAGCATCAGGGACAGGGGTTCTGAAAAACTGTTTTTT. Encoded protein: CASIRDRGSEKLFF.

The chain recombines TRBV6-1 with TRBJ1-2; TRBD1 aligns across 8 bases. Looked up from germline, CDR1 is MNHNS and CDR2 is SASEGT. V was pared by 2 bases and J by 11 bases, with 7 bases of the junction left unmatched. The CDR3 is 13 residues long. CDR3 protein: CASSEPGQVKYTF. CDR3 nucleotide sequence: TGTGCCAGCAGTGAACCGGGACAGGTGAAATACACCTTC.

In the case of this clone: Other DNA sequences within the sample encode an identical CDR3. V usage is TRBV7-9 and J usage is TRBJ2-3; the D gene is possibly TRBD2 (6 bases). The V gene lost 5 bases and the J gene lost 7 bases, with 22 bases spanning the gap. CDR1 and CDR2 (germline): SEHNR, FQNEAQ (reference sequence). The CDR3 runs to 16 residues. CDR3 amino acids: CASSLGRLLRENTQYF. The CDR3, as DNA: TGTGCCAGCAGCCTGGGGAGATTATTGCGGGAAAATACGCAGTATTTT. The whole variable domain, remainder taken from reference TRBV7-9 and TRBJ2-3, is DTGVSQNPRHKITKRGQNVTFRCDPISEHNRLYWYRQTLGQGPEFLTYFQNEAQLEKSRLLSDRFSAERPKGSFSTLEIQRTEQGDSAMYLCASSLGRLLRENTQYFGPGTRLTVL.

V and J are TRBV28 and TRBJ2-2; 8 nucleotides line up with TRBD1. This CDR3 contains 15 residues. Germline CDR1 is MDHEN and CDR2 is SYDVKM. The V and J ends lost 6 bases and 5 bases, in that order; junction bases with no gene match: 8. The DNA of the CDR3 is TGTGCCAGCAGGCGGGACAGGCTCCGTACCGGGGAGCTGTTTTTT. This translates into CASRRDRLRTGELFF. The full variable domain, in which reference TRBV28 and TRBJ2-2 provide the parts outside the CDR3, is DVKVTQSSRYLVKRTGEKVFLECVQDMDHENMFWYRQDPGLGLRLIYFSYDVKMKEKGDIPEGYSVSREKKERFSLILESASTNQTSMYLCASRRDRLRTGELFFGEGSRLTVL.